Presented here are 23 T cell receptor beta chains from one specimen sequenced in a study of identifying expanded T cells in peripheral blood. TCRdb keeps only in-frame clones here, not all; method: immunoSEQ multiplex PCR. The table has over 70,000 clones, approximately 90% seen once. The sample was blood. Receptors were obtained from a person aged 18 to 75 in good health.

This clone has just a few counts. This chain uses TRBV19 with TRBJ1-5; D uncertain. CDR1 is LNHDA, CDR2 SQIVND, per germline (reference sequence). Trimming stripped 7 bases from V and 6 bases from J, with 19 bases between. The CDR3 runs to 15 residues. The CDR3 region has the DNA TGTGCCAGTACCCTAACCGGAGAGGCGGGTCAGCCCCAGCATTTT. Protein sequence: CASTLTGEAGQPQHF.

The V and J genes are TRBV18 and TRBJ1-3; D unclear. The V gene's germline CDR1 is KGHSH and CDR2 LQKENI. V dropped 0 bases and J dropped 3 bases, with 12 bases sitting between them. The CDR3 covers 16 residues. The CDR3 here is CASSPPSRRGGNTIYF. For the CDR3, the DNA is TGTGCCAGCTCACCACCCTCCAGGAGAGGTGGAAACACCATATATTTT.

The J gene is TRBJ2-7, the V gene TRBV6-1; 9 nucleotides match TRBD1. CDR3 length: 17 amino acids. After removal of 0 bases from V and 6 bases from J, the junction contained 12 bases not matched to a gene. Germline assignment: CDR1 MNHNS and CDR2 SASEGT. CDR3 in DNA: TGTGCCAGCAGTGAAGCGAGGGTCGGACAGGGGAATGGCGAGCAGTACTTC. This codes for CASSEARVGQGNGEQYF.

The CDR3 spells CASKETGGGTGELFF. In DNA form, the CDR3 reads TGTGCCAGCAAAGAGACAGGGGGAGGGACCGGGGAGCTGTTTTTT. The V gene is TRBV28, the J gene TRBJ2-2; 9 bases align to TRBD1. Germline loops: CDR1 MDHEN, CDR2 SYDVKM. CDR3 length: 15 residues. V shed 7 bases and J 5 bases; nucleotides not matched to a gene: 8.

The chain employs TRBV5-4 and TRBJ1-1; D might be TRBD1 (6 bases). The length of the CDR3 is 14 residues. V lost 3 bases, J lost 1 base, and 10 bases lay in between. Looked up from germline, CDR1 is SGHNT and CDR2 is YYREEE (reference sequence). CDR3 region: CASSSTGANTEAFF. Here the CDR3 DNA reads TGTGCCAGCAGCTCGACAGGAGCGAACACTGAAGCTTTCTTT.

CDR3 DNA sequence: TGTGCCAGTAGTATACGGCAGGGGACCATCTACGAGCAGTACTTC. This sequence encodes CASSIRQGTIYEQYF. The chain recombines TRBV19 with TRBJ2-7, with a weak D call TRBD1 (6 bases). The germline CDR1 and CDR2 sequences are LNHDA and SQIVND (reference sequence). This CDR3 region has 15 residues. Trimming took 2 bases from V and 3 from J, leaving 14 bases between them.

In its sample, this clone was seen a few times. The chain is built from TRBV11-2 and TRBJ1-2; 7 nucleotides agree with TRBD1. This CDR3 contains 15 residues. V was pared by 5 bases and J by 4 bases, with 10 bases of the junction left unmatched. The germline gives CDR1 SGHAT, CDR2 FQNNGV. CDR3 sequence (DNA): TGTGCCAGCAGCCCATCAAGGGACAGCTCCTATGGCTACACCTTC. As protein: CASSPSRDSSYGYTF.

The chain's CDR3 is CASKKGGEAEAFF. The DNA of the CDR3 is TGTGCCAGCAAGAAAGGGGGTGAGGCTGAAGCTTTCTTT. The J gene is TRBJ1-1, the V gene TRBV6-6; TRBD1 is a possible D gene (6 bases). With 7 bases removed from V and 6 bases from J, the gap between germline ends came to 15 bases. The CDR3 sequence is 13 residues long. CDR1 MNHNY and CDR2 SVGAGI come from the germline V gene (reference sequence).

The chain links TRBV5-4 to TRBJ2-3; D is possibly TRBD2 (5 bases). The CDR3 covers 15 residues. Germline CDR1 is SGHNT and CDR2 is YYREEE (reference sequence). Trimming stripped 2 bases from V and 2 bases from J, with 12 bases between. The CDR3 loop reads CASSFERESTDTQYF. Here the CDR3 DNA reads TGTGCCAGCAGCTTCGAGAGGGAATCCACAGATACGCAGTATTTT.

The rearrangement uses TRBV6-5 and TRBJ1-5, with D uncertain. Trimming left V 6 bases short and J 0 bases short, with 6 bases between. The germline V gene encodes CDR1 MNHEY and CDR2 SVGAGI. There are 13 residues in the CDR3. CDR3 nucleotides: TGTGCCAGCAGCCCAGGTAGCAATCAGCCCCAGCATTTT. It is translated as CASSPGSNQPQHF.

The genes are TRBV29-1 and TRBJ1-1, with 11 bases lining up with TRBD1. Germline assignment: CDR1 SQVTM and CDR2 ANQGSEA. This CDR3 has 13 residues. Germline trimming cut 6 bases from V and 5 bases from J; bases unmatched to any gene: 5. DNA of the CDR3: TGCAGCGTCGCTCGGGACAGGGGGACTGAAGCTTTCTTT. Translation gives CSVARDRGTEAFF.

The V and J genes are TRBV15 and TRBJ1-5; D ambiguous. The germline V gene has CDR1 LNHNV and CDR2 YYDKDF (reference sequence). V lost 1 base, J lost 5 bases, and 9 bases lay in between. CDR3 length: 14 residues. This CDR3 is CATSRGQEYQPQHF. CDR3 nucleotides: TGTGCCACCAGCAGAGGGCAGGAGTATCAGCCCCAGCATTTT.

This chain links TRBV7-9 with TRBJ1-4, with TRBD1 identical over 9 bases. The CDR3 runs to 16 residues. V lost 4 bases, J lost 11 bases, and 14 bases stayed unmatched. The germline V gene encodes CDR1 SEHNR and CDR2 FQNEAQ (reference sequence). The DNA for the CDR3 is TGTGCCAGCAGCTGGGGACAGGGAGTTTCGCATGGGAAACTGTTTTTT. Residues: CASSWGQGVSHGKLFF.

The chain carries TRBV10-3 and TRBJ1-2; TRBD1 agrees at 12 bases. The V gene end was trimmed by 6 bases and the J gene end by 7 bases; junction bases not matched to a gene: 9. In germline, CDR1 is ENHRY, CDR2 SYGVKD. The CDR3 spans 15 residues. This CDR3 reads CAISPTGTGGFGYTF. The CDR3, as DNA: TGTGCCATCAGCCCTACCGGGACAGGGGGCTTTGGCTACACCTTC.

Only one count was recorded for this clone. This sequence joins TRBV18 and TRBJ2-5, with D unresolved. Germline CDR1 is KGHSH and CDR2 is LQKENI. V shed 3 bases and J shed 3 bases, with 2 bases lying between them. This CDR3 spans 11 amino acids. As DNA, the CDR3 is TGTGCCAGCTCACCCGAAGAGACCCAGTACTTC. Residues: CASSPEETQYF.

The chain employs TRBV29-1 and TRBJ2-7, with TRBD2 as a possible D gene (6 bases). Per the germline V gene, CDR1 is SQVTM and CDR2 is ANQGSEA. V lost 7 bases and J lost 1, with 17 bases in between. This CDR3 comprises 14 residues. As DNA, the CDR3 is TGCAGCGCCCTACCGGGGGAGCAGTCCTACGAGCAGTACTTC. Translation: CSALPGEQSYEQYF.

The chain carries TRBV10-1 and TRBJ2-3, with 10 bases lining up with TRBD2. The junction had 9 bases not matched to a gene; V was cut back by 4 bases and J by 2 bases. Germline V gene lookup returns CDR1 WNHNN and CDR2 SYGVQD (reference sequence). The CDR3 has 17 amino acids. The CDR3 loop reads CASSVGVAGGSTDTQYF. The CDR3 DNA reads TGCGCCAGCAGTGTAGGGGTAGCGGGGGGTTCCACAGATACGCAGTATTTT.

V is TRBV9 and J is TRBJ2-1; D possibly corresponds to TRBD1 (6 bases). Trimming stripped 0 bases from V and 0 bases from J, with 10 bases between. Germline V gene sequence: CDR1 SGDLS, CDR2 YYNGEE. CDR3 size: 16 residues. The CDR3 is CASSVDPGHSYNEQFF. For the CDR3, the DNA is TGTGCCAGCAGCGTAGATCCGGGACACTCCTACAATGAGCAGTTCTTC.

The chain combines TRBV6-4 with TRBJ1-5, with D maybe TRBD1 (5 bases). Germline CDR1 is MRHNA and CDR2 is SNTAGT. With 5 bases removed from V and 0 bases from J, the gap between germline ends came to 17 bases. This CDR3 region has 17 residues. In DNA form, the CDR3 reads TGTGCCAGCAGTCTGCGAGCGGGGGGGTATAGCAATCAGCCCCAGCATTTT. Protein sequence: CASSLRAGGYSNQPQHF.

The chain links TRBV7-9 to TRBJ1-2, with TRBD1 identical over 8 bases. From germline, CDR1 is SEHNR and CDR2 FQNEAQ (reference sequence). The CDR3 contains 16 residues. V shed 0 bases, J shed 4 bases, and the junction held 7 bases outside the gene matches. The CDR3 DNA reads as TGTGCCAGCAGCTTAGCGCCGCGCCAGGGGGCCTATGGCTACACCTTC. Protein product: CASSLAPRQGAYGYTF. Drawing the rest from reference TRBV7-9 and TRBJ1-2, the complete variable domain is DTGVSQNPRHKITKRGQNVTFRCDPISEHNRLYWYRQTLGQGPEFLTYFQNEAQLEKSRLLSDRFSAERPKGSFSTLEIQRTEQGDSAMYLCASSLAPRQGAYGYTFGSGTRLTVV.

This clone appeared a few times. The CDR3 loop reads CASSQSGGAYNEQFF. Written as DNA, the CDR3 is TGCGCCAGCAGCCAGAGCGGGGGGGCCTACAATGAGCAGTTCTTC. The chain has TRBV5-1 and TRBJ2-1, with TRBD2 identical over 10 bases. Looked up from germline, CDR1 is SGHRS and CDR2 is YFSETQ. The CDR3 covers 15 residues. Trimming took 4 bases from V and 2 from J; bases not matched to a gene: 3.

The chain carries TRBV29-1 and TRBJ1-1; the match to TRBD1 covers 11 bases. This CDR3 contains 15 residues. Germline CDR1 and CDR2: SQVTM and ANQGSEA. Trimming removed 6 bases from V and 1 base from J; junction bases left unmatched: 7. The CDR3 region is CSVLDRGLWNTEAFF. CDR3 in DNA: TGCAGCGTCTTGGACAGGGGGCTGTGGAACACTGAAGCTTTCTTT.

V is TRBV29-1 and J is TRBJ2-2; D not certain. V lost 5 bases and J 1 base, leaving 11 bases between the germline ends. This CDR3 contains 14 residues. Germline V gene lookup returns CDR1 SQVTM and CDR2 ANQGSEA. The CDR3 protein is CSVRRLENTGELFF. CDR3 coding DNA: TGCAGCGTTCGAAGACTCGAGAACACCGGGGAGCTGTTTTTT.